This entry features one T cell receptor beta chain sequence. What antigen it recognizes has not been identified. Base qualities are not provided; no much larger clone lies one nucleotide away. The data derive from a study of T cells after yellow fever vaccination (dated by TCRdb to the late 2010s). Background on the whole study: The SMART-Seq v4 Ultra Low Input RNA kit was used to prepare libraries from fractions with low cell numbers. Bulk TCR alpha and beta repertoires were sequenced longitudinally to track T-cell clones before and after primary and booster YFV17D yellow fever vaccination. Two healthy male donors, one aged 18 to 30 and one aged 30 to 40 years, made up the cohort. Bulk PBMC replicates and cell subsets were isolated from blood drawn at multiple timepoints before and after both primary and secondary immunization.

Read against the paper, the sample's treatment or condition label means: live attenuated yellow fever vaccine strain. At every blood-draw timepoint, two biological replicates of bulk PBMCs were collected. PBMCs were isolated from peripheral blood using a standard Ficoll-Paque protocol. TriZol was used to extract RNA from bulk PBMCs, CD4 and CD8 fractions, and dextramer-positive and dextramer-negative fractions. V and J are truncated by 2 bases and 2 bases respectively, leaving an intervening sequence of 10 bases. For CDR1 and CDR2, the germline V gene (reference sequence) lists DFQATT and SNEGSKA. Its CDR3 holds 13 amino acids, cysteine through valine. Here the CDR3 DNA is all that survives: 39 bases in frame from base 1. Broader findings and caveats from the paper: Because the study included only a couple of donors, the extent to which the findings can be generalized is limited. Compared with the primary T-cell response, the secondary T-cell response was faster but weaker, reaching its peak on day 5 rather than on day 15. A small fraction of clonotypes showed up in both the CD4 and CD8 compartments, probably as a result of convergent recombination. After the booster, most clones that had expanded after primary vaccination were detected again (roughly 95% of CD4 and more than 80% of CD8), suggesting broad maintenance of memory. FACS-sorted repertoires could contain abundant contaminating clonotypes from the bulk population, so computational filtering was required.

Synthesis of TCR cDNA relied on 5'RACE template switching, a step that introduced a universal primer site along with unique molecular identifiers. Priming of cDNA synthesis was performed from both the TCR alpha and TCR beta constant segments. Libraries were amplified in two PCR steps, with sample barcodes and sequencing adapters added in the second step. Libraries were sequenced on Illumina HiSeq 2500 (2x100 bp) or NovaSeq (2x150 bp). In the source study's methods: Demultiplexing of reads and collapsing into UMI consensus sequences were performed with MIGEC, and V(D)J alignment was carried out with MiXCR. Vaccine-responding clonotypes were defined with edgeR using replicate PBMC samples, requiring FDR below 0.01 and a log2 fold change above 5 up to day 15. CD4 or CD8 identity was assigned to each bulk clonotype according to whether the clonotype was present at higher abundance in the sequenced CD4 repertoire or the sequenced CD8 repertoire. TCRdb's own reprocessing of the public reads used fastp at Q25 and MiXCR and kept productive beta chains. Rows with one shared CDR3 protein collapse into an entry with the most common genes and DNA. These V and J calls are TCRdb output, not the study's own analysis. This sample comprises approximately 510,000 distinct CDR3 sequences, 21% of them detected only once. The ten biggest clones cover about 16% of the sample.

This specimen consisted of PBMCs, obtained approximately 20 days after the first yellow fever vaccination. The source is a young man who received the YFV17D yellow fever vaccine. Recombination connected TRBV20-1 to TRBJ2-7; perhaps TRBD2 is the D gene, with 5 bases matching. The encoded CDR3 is CSARPPGTYEQYV. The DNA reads TGCAGTGCTAGACCCCCGGGAACCTACGAGCAGTACGTC.